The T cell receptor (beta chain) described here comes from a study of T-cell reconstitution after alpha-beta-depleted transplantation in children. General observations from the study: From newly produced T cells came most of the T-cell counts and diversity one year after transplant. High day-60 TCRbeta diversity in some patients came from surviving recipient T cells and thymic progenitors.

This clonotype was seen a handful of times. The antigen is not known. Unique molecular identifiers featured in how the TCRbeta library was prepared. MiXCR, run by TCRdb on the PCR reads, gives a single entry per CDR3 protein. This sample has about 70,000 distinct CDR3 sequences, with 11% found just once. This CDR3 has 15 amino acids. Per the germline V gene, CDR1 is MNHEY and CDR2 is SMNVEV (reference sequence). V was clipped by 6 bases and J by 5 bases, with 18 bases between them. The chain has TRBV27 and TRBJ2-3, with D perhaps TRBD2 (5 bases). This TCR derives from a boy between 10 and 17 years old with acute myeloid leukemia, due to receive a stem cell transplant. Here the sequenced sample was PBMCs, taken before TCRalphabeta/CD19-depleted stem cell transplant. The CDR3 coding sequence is TGTGCCAGCAGCCCGACGAGAGGAGGTCGAGATACGCAGTATTTT. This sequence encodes CASSPTRGGRDTQYF.